The 27 T cell receptor beta chains below all came from one sample that was sequenced in a study of T cells in Graves' hyperthyroidism and ophthalmopathy (dated by TCRdb to between 2018 and 2021). Libraries were built with multiplex PCR. Instrument used: Illumina HiSeq 2000. TCR beta CDR3 regions were amplified from RNA transcripts. The TCR CDR3 was subjected to a first round of RT-PCR using the HTBI primer set and the Qiagen OneStep RT-PCR kit. The public sequencing data were trimmed at Q25 with fastp and processed into clonotypes with MiXCR by TCRdb, which kept only in-frame beta chains. Every entry covers one CDR3 protein and lists the most common genes and DNA from its rows. This sample has under 350,000 distinct CDR3 sequences in its table, and roughly 13% of those were observed once. 34% of the sample is held by the ten biggest clonotypes. Sequenced material: blood. The origin of the receptors is a woman aged 40-49 years with Graves' ophthalmopathy.

In its sample, this clonotype was seen many times. The V call is TRBV12-3 or TRBV12-4, the J call TRBJ1-6; TRBD1 matches 7 bases. This CDR3 region has 16 residues. V shed 5 bases and J 0 bases; nucleotides not matched to a gene: 4. In DNA form, the CDR3 reads TGTGCCAGCAGTACAGGGGCCCGCTCCTATAATTCACCCCTCCACTTT. It yields the protein CASSTGARSYNSPLHF.

This clonotype appeared a few times. The rearrangement joins TRBV19 to TRBJ1-2, with D maybe TRBD1 (5 bases). The CDR3 covers 14 residues. Germline CDR1 is LNHDA and CDR2 is SQIVND (reference sequence). V was pared by 3 bases and J by 7 bases, with 15 bases between. The CDR3 spells CASSISQGRTGYTF. The CDR3 DNA follows: TGTGCCAGTAGTATTAGTCAGGGTCGGACTGGCTACACCTTC.

This clonotype has at least ten counts. The chain uses TRBV20-1 and TRBJ2-3, with a weak D call TRBD2 (6 bases). Trimming stripped 2 bases from V and 4 bases from J, with 16 bases between. Germline assignment: CDR1 DFQATT and CDR2 SNEGSKA (reference sequence). The CDR3 sequence is 15 residues long. The CDR3 nucleotides read TGCAGTGCTAGAAACTGGGTGGAGGGGTCAGATACGCAGTATTTT. This encodes CSARNWVEGSDTQYF.

Comments on this clonotype: This may be a read error, as it is one base from a much larger clone. This chain joins TRBV7-2 and TRBJ2-2; the D is unclear. Trimming took off 3 bases at V and 7 bases at J, with 15 bases between the two ends. CDR3 length: 15 residues. Germline values: CDR1 SGHTA, CDR2 FQGNSA. CDR3: CASSLSRRHIGELFF. The CDR3 region has the DNA TGTGCCAGCAGCTTGTCTCGAAGGCACATCGGGGAGCTGTTTTTT.

This clonotype showed up many times. The rearrangement links TRBV20-1 to TRBJ1-5; 7 bases align to TRBD1. V lost 3 bases, J lost 5 bases, and 4 bases stayed unmatched. Germline-derived CDR1 and CDR2 are DFQATT and SNEGSKA (reference sequence). The CDR3 runs 13 residues. CDR3 amino acids: CSASQGVHQPQHF. In DNA, the CDR3 is TGCAGTGCTAGCCAGGGGGTGCATCAGCCCCAGCATTTT.

This clonotype was counted between two and nine times. V is TRBV7-8 and J is TRBJ1-5, with D maybe TRBD1 (6 bases). The CDR3 sequence is 17 residues long. V was clipped by 4 bases and J by 7 bases, with 23 bases between them. Germline V lookup: CDR1 SGHVS, CDR2 FQNEAQ. The CDR3 DNA is TGTGCCAGCAGCTCCAAGGGGGTGGCAGGAGGCAGGCAGCCCCAGCATTTT. Its protein is CASSSKGVAGGRQPQHF.

This clonotype has at least ten counts. The chain couples TRBV12-3 or TRBV12-4 to TRBJ2-2; 7 bases line up with TRBD2. The CDR3 length is 14 residues. J was trimmed by 3 bases and V by 5 bases; bases with no gene match: 3. CDR3 sequence reads: CASSVREDTGELFF. The CDR3 DNA reads as TGTGCCAGCAGTGTCCGGGAGGACACCGGGGAGCTGTTTTTT.

The sample holds many counts of this clonotype. V gene TRBV5-8 combines with J gene TRBJ2-3; 10 bases are a match to TRBD2. Germline CDR1 is SGHTS and CDR2 is YDEGEE. V gave up 4 bases and J gave up 2 bases; unmatched junction bases: 13. CDR3 length: 18 amino acids. The DNA for the CDR3 is TGTGCCAGCAGCCTTCGTCCTAGCGGGGGCCGGTACACAGATACGCAGTATTTT. Its translation is CASSLRPSGGRYTDTQYF.

The sample holds many counts of this clonotype. The chain combines TRBV6-1 with TRBJ2-3; D is perhaps TRBD2 (5 bases). Trimming pared 7 bases from V and 6 bases from J, leaving 14 bases between. This CDR3 spans 13 amino acids. The germline V gene has CDR1 MNHNS and CDR2 SASEGT. CDR3 in DNA: TGTGCCAGCAAAGGACTCCGTTGGGATACGCAGTATTTT. It codes for CASKGLRWDTQYF.

V is TRBV2 and J is TRBJ2-7; possibly TRBD1 for D (5 bases). The germline V gene has CDR1 SNHLY and CDR2 FYNNEI. Trimming pared 8 bases from V and 2 bases from J, leaving 13 bases between. This CDR3 comprises 13 residues. This CDR3 reads CASQGRYTYEQYF. For the CDR3, the DNA is TGTGCCAGCCAGGGCAGATATACCTACGAGCAGTACTTC.

This clonotype occurred many times. The chain links TRBV29-1 to TRBJ1-1, with TRBD1 matching over 9 bases. The CDR3 extends over 14 amino acids. Germline CDR1 and CDR2: SQVTM and ANQGSEA. J lost 5 bases, V lost 7 bases, and 11 bases had no gene match. The CDR3 DNA reads TGCAGCGCGACCATACAGGGGGCCTGGACTGAAGCTTTCTTT. It codes for CSATIQGAWTEAFF.

V gene TRBV11-2 combines with J gene TRBJ1-5, with 8 bases identical to TRBD1. The CDR3 is made up of 14 amino acids. The J segment lost 5 bases and the V segment lost 5 bases, leaving 5 bases of the junction unmatched. Germline lookup yields CDR1 SGHAT and CDR2 FQNNGV. This chain's CDR3 is CASSPRTGYQPQHF. CDR3 nucleotides: TGTGCCAGCAGCCCACGGACAGGGTATCAGCCCCAGCATTTT.

This clonotype was detected only a few times. This clone may be a read error of a much larger clone one base away. This chain uses TRBV3-1 with TRBJ1-2; the D gene is possibly TRBD1 (5 bases). V shed 4 bases and J shed 4 bases, with 13 bases lying between them. The germline V gene encodes CDR1 LGHDT and CDR2 YNNKEL (reference sequence). This CDR3 has 14 amino acids. Here the CDR3 reads CASSRRDAFYGYTF. The DNA for the CDR3 is TGTGCCAGCAGCCGCAGGGACGCTTTCTATGGCTACACCTTC.

The table lists this clonotype with a few counts. The J gene is TRBJ2-7, the V gene TRBV5-6, with D possibly called TRBD1 or TRBD2 (5 bases each). The V end was cut by 0 bases, the J end by 2 bases, with 12 bases between. CDR3 length: 15 residues. Germline CDR1 reads SGHDT; CDR2 reads YYEEEE. The CDR3 protein is CASSLVRGAPYEQYF. CDR3 bases: TGTGCCAGCAGCTTGGTGCGAGGGGCGCCCTACGAGCAGTACTTC.

This rearrangement joins TRBV28 to TRBJ1-5; perhaps TRBD1 as D (6 bases). Trimming shortened V by 8 bases and J by 7 bases, and 24 bases separated the two germline ends. The CDR3 runs 16 residues. Germline CDR1 reads MDHEN; CDR2 reads SYDVKM. CDR3 nucleotide sequence: TGTGCCAGCGGCCCCGAGGGCAGGGGTCGGGGCCAGCCCCAGCATTTT. Protein sequence: CASGPEGRGRGQPQHF.

This clonotype was recorded at least ten times. The chain uses TRBV18 and TRBJ2-1, with TRBD2 matching 12 bases. V trimming: 0 bases; J trimming: 13 bases; junction bases outside the gene matches: 4. Germline CDR1 and CDR2: KGHSH and LQKENI. CDR3 length equals 14 residues. The CDR3 DNA reads TGTGCCAGCTCACCACCGACTAGCGGGGGTCCTCAGTTCTTC. Amino acid sequence: CASSPPTSGGPQFF.

The genes are TRBV10-2 and TRBJ2-7, with D maybe TRBD1 (8 bases). CDR3 length equals 15 residues. Germline loops: CDR1 WSHSY, CDR2 SAAADI. Between the trimmed V and J ends, which lost 10 bases and 1 base, there was a span of 20 bases. The CDR3 is CATQGGTGSSYEQYF. For the CDR3, the DNA is TGCGCCACACAGGGGGGGACAGGTTCTTCCTACGAGCAGTACTTC.

This chain joins TRBV7-8 and TRBJ2-1, with 8 positions matching TRBD2. V trimming: 5 bases; J trimming: 9 bases; junction bases outside the gene matches: 12. Germline loops: CDR1 SGHVS, CDR2 FQNEAQ. The CDR3 extends over 15 amino acids. The CDR3 DNA follows: TGTGCCAGCAGCACTAGCGGTGGGAGGGCTGGTGAGCAGTTCTTC. It translates to CASSTSGGRAGEQFF.

This clonotype has at least ten counts. This rearrangement joins TRBV24-1 to TRBJ1-1; maybe TRBD1 (6 bases). V was trimmed by 2 bases and J by 6 bases, leaving 12 bases between them. This CDR3 has 14 residues. From germline, CDR1 is KGHDR and CDR2 SFDVKD. CDR3 amino acids: CATSDSGAGPEAFF. The CDR3 nucleotides read TGTGCCACCAGTGATTCAGGGGCAGGCCCTGAAGCTTTCTTT.

In this sample, this clonotype turned up many times. The rearrangement joins TRBV7-2 to TRBJ2-1; the match to TRBD1 covers 9 bases. This CDR3 comprises 16 residues. Germline V CDR1 and CDR2: SGHTA, FQGNSA. The V segment lost 4 bases and the J segment 6 bases; nucleotides outside the gene matches: 10. CDR3 coding DNA: TGTGCCAGCAGCTCAACAGGGGGCGCTTTTATCAATGAGCAGTTCTTC. Protein sequence: CASSSTGGAFINEQFF.

At least ten counts were recorded for this clonotype. The V gene is TRBV12-3 or TRBV12-4, the J gene TRBJ2-3, with D uncertain. This CDR3 region has 13 residues. V gave up 5 bases and J gave up 2 bases, with 8 bases separating them. The CDR3 coding sequence is TGTGCCAGCAGTGTGGGAATCACAGATACGCAGTATTTT. Translated: CASSVGITDTQYF.

There are many counts of this clonotype. J is TRBJ1-1 and V is TRBV28, with D hard to call. V lost 8 bases and J lost 2, with 3 bases in between. The CDR3 is 10 amino acids. Germline CDR1 and CDR2: MDHEN and SYDVKM. The CDR3 bases are TGTGCCAGCTGTAACACTGAAGCTTTCTTT. Its translation: CASCNTEAFF.

This clonotype occurred many times. The rearrangement links TRBV27 to TRBJ2-3; D remains unclear. Trimming left V 0 bases short and J 0 bases short, with 4 bases between. Germline loops: CDR1 MNHEY, CDR2 SMNVEV (reference sequence). There are 14 residues in the CDR3. The CDR3 bases are TGTGCCAGCAGTTTATCGAAAAGCACAGATACGCAGTATTTT. Translated, it gives CASSLSKSTDTQYF.

This clonotype was picked up many times. This sequence joins TRBV19 and TRBJ1-5; D is undetermined. CDR1 is LNHDA and CDR2 is SQIVND in the germline V gene (reference sequence). The CDR3 covers 14 residues. Trimming cost V 8 bases and J 3 bases, with 14 bases left between them. The CDR3: CASGSAVHNQPQHF. The CDR3 DNA sequence: TGTGCCAGTGGGTCGGCAGTTCACAATCAGCCCCAGCATTTT.

This clonotype was recorded many times. V and J are TRBV20-1 and TRBJ2-7, with 12 bases fitting TRBD1. Looked up from germline, CDR1 is DFQATT and CDR2 is SNEGSKA (reference sequence). The CDR3 is 19 amino acids. Germline trimming cut 5 bases from V and 4 bases from J; bases unmatched to any gene: 21. Written as DNA, the CDR3 is TGCAGTGCTCGAACCCCACTATCTAACCGGGACAGGGGGCGATACGAGCAGTACTTC. As protein: CSARTPLSNRDRGRYEQYF.

V and J are TRBV2 and TRBJ1-5, with D unclear. The germline CDR1 and CDR2 sequences are SNHLY and FYNNEI. This CDR3 comprises 14 residues. Trimming left V 5 bases short and J 7 bases short, with 15 bases between. The CDR3 reads CASSPTSESQPQHF. In DNA form, the CDR3 reads TGTGCCAGCAGTCCGACGAGCGAAAGCCAGCCCCAGCATTTT.

This clonotype was seen many times. V gene TRBV24-1 combines with J gene TRBJ2-1; 8 bases agree with TRBD2. The trim removed 3 bases at V and 7 bases at J, leaving 10 bases unmatched. The germline V gene encodes CDR1 KGHDR and CDR2 SFDVKD. The CDR3 covers 16 residues. CDR3 loop: CATSDPRGLAGNEQFF. In DNA, the CDR3 is TGTGCCACCAGTGATCCCCGAGGACTAGCAGGTAATGAGCAGTTCTTC.